These 14 T cell receptor beta chains were all obtained from the same sample, sequenced in a study of T cells in Graves' hyperthyroidism and ophthalmopathy. TCR beta CDR3 region amplification was performed from RNA transcripts. The HTBI primer set was used in a first-round RT-PCR of the TCR CDR3. From the multiplex PCR reads, TCRdb called clonotypes with MiXCR, one entry per CDR3 protein. The table records some 550,000 distinct CDR3 sequences, roughly 15% of them present only once. The sample taken for sequencing was blood. These receptors were collected from a woman in her thirties or forties with Graves' ophthalmopathy.

In its sample, this clonotype was seen many times. The V call is TRBV2, the J call TRBJ2-3; 8 bases map to TRBD2. Germline V gene data show CDR1 as SNHLY and CDR2 as FYNNEI. The CDR3 loop spans 14 amino acids. The V segment lost 4 bases and the J segment 5 bases; nucleotides outside the gene matches: 5. The DNA for the CDR3 is TGTGCCAGCAGTGCGGACGCGGGGGGAGATACGCAGTATTTT. Protein sequence: CASSADAGGDTQYF.

With regard to this clonotype: Just one base apart from a much larger clone, this may be a read error. The V call is TRBV5-1, the J call TRBJ1-1; D gene unclear. V lost 7 bases and J lost 1, with 8 bases in between. Germline V gene sequence: CDR1 SGHRS, CDR2 YFSETQ. The CDR3 consists of 12 residues. CDR3 in DNA: TGCGCCAGCTCAACGGAGAACACTGAAGCTTTCTTT. Protein sequence: CASSTENTEAFF.

This clonotype was detected many times. The gene calls are TRBV20-1 and TRBJ2-3; D might be TRBD2 (7 bases). This CDR3 spans 17 amino acids. The germline V gene has CDR1 DFQATT and CDR2 SNEGSKA (reference sequence). V shed 1 base and J shed 6 bases, with 23 bases lying between them. CDR3 residues: CSARVRGGTGVGDTQYF. CDR3 nucleotide sequence: TGCAGTGCTAGAGTGAGGGGGGGAACAGGTGTTGGGGATACGCAGTATTTT.

In its sample, this clonotype was seen many times. This rearrangement joins TRBV2 to TRBJ2-5; 13 bases match TRBD2. CDR1 is SNHLY and CDR2 is FYNNEI in the germline V gene. CDR3 length: 16 residues. The V segment lost 6 bases and the J segment 7 bases; nucleotides outside the gene matches: 11. The CDR3 is CASSSRGTSGAWTQYF. Written as DNA, the CDR3 is TGTGCCAGCAGCTCCCGCGGGACTAGCGGGGCCTGGACCCAGTACTTC.

The J gene is TRBJ2-5, the V gene TRBV6-2 or TRBV6-3; 10 bases map to TRBD2. The CDR3 is 16 amino acids. The germline CDR1 and CDR2 sequences are MNHEY and SVGEGT. J lost 4 bases, V lost 7 bases, and 12 bases had no gene match. The DNA for the CDR3 is TGTGCCAGCACCGGCCGGCTAGCGGGAGCGACAGAGACCCAGTACTTC. It yields the protein CASTGRLAGATETQYF.

This clonotype showed up just a few times. At one of its ends the junction is not consistent with the germline gene, which may arise from a read error. The V and J genes are TRBV19 and TRBJ1-2, with D unresolved. The CDR3 totals 14 residues. Looked up from germline, CDR1 is LNHDA and CDR2 is SQIVND (reference sequence). The DNA of the CDR3 is TGTGCCAATAGTATACAGCCTACTAACTATGGCTACACCTTC. The encoded protein is CANSIQPTNYGYTF.

This clonotype showed up many times. The V gene is TRBV28, the J gene TRBJ2-7, with TRBD2 matching 8 bases. The junction had 6 bases not matched to a gene; V was cut back by 4 bases and J by 1 base. Germline V lookup: CDR1 MDHEN, CDR2 SYDVKM. This CDR3 spans 15 amino acids. CDR3 region: CASSSSSGFSYEQYF. As DNA, the CDR3 is TGTGCCAGCAGTTCGTCTAGCGGGTTTTCCTACGAGCAGTACTTC.

This clonotype was recorded many times. The chain has TRBV2 and TRBJ2-1, with TRBD2 identical over 12 bases. V lost 6 bases, J lost 4 bases, and 10 bases stayed unmatched. The CDR3 is 17 residues long. The germline V gene encodes CDR1 SNHLY and CDR2 FYNNEI. Here the CDR3 DNA reads TGTGCCAGCAGCGGAGCCTGGACTAGCGGGGTTTACAATGAGCAGTTCTTC. Amino acid sequence: CASSGAWTSGVYNEQFF.

In its sample, this clonotype was seen a few times. The chain uses TRBV7-8 and TRBJ1-1; 7 nucleotides line up with TRBD1. V trimming: 5 bases; J trimming: 4 bases; junction bases outside the gene matches: 4. Germline V gene lookup returns CDR1 SGHVS and CDR2 FQNEAQ. The length of the CDR3 is 13 residues. The DNA for the CDR3 is TGTGCCAGCAGCCGCGGGACAGTCACTGAAGCTTTCTTT. The encoded protein is CASSRGTVTEAFF.

The chain carries TRBV6-1 and TRBJ2-1, with D perhaps matching TRBD2 (7 bases). Germline values: CDR1 MNHNS, CDR2 SASEGT. V was cut by 5 bases and J by 15 bases, with 20 bases left in between. The length of the CDR3 is 13 residues. The CDR3 sequence: CASSPSWGASGFF. CDR3 nucleotide sequence: TGTGCCAGCAGTCCCAGTTGGGGGGCTAGCGGGTTCTTC.

This clonotype was counted many times. The rearrangement uses TRBV2 and TRBJ2-1; 9 nucleotides line up with TRBD1. The germline gives CDR1 SNHLY, CDR2 FYNNEI. CDR3 size: 14 residues. V was clipped by 6 bases and J by 2 bases; unmatched bases: 2. CDR3 residues: CASRTGGTYNEQFF. Written as DNA, the CDR3 is TGTGCCAGCAGGACAGGGGGTACCTACAATGAGCAGTTCTTC. Looking up the rest from reference TRBV2 and TRBJ2-1 gives the full variable domain: EPEVTQTPSHQVTQMGQEVILRCVPISNHLYFYWYRQILGQKVEFLVSFYNNEISEKSEIFDDQFSVERPDGSNFTLKIRSTKLEDSAMYFCASRTGGTYNEQFFGPGTRLTVL.

This chain uses TRBV20-1 with TRBJ1-1; TRBD1 matches 10 bases. The CDR3 is made up of 14 amino acids. Germline V lookup: CDR1 DFQATT, CDR2 SNEGSKA (reference sequence). V trimming: 5 bases; J trimming: 5 bases; junction bases outside the gene matches: 8. CDR3 DNA: TGCAGTGCTCCGGGACAGGGGTTAGGAACTGAAGCTTTCTTT. Translated, it gives CSAPGQGLGTEAFF.

This clonotype was picked up a small number of times. The V gene is TRBV6-1, the J gene TRBJ2-7, with TRBD2 identical over 7 bases. Germline assignment: CDR1 MNHNS and CDR2 SASEGT. The J segment lost 8 bases and the V segment lost 5 bases, leaving 3 bases of the junction unmatched. The CDR3 runs 11 residues. The CDR3, as DNA: TGTGCCAGCAGTCAAGGGACTAAGCAGTACTTC. Protein: CASSQGTKQYF.

There are a few counts of this clonotype. The chain joins TRBV29-1 to TRBJ1-2; D possibly corresponds to TRBD1 (5 bases). V dropped 4 bases and J dropped 4 bases, with 10 bases sitting between them. The CDR3 totals 12 residues. Germline V gene sequence: CDR1 SQVTM, CDR2 ANQGSEA. CDR3 in amino acids: CSVASGTYGYTF. CDR3 nucleotides: TGCAGCGTTGCTTCGGGGACCTATGGCTACACCTTC. The full variable domain, in which reference TRBV29-1 and TRBJ1-2 provide the parts outside the CDR3, is SAVISQKPSRDICQRGTSLTIQCQVDSQVTMMFWYRQQPGQSLTLIATANQGSEATYESGFVIDKFPISRPNLTFSTLTVSNMSPEDSSIYLCSVASGTYGYTFGSGTRLTVV.